The 23 T cell receptor beta chains presented below share a single source sample, sequenced in a study of regulatory T cells in long-lasting Graves disease. Time point here: persistent/refractory GD, antithyroid drugs over 5 years with positive TRAb. From RNA extracted from PBMCs, the TCR library was made. For TCR beta, libraries came from iRepertoire HTBI primers and Arm-PCR of CDR3 regions. TCRdb called the multiplex PCR reads again in MiXCR, with one record for every CDR3 protein. This table has hundreds of thousands of distinct CDR3 sequences, roughly a fifth appearing once. Sample: peripheral blood mononuclear cells (PBMCs), taken when the disease was refractory, from a patient treated with antithyroid drugs. These receptors all stem from a female donor with Graves disease.

This clonotype turned up a few times. The V call is TRBV5-1, the J call TRBJ2-7; tentative D call: TRBD1 (6 bases). Between the trimmed V and J ends, which lost 0 bases and 1 base, there was a span of 20 bases. Germline CDR1 SGHRS, CDR2 YFSETQ. The CDR3 spans 18 residues. The CDR3 loop is CASSLEPQTGGMSYEQYF. DNA of the CDR3: TGCGCCAGCAGCTTGGAGCCCCAGACAGGTGGAATGTCCTACGAGCAGTACTTC.

The chain has TRBV5-5 and TRBJ1-6; unclear D gene. V shed 3 bases and J shed 14 bases, with 9 bases lying between them. This CDR3 has 11 amino acids. Germline loops: CDR1 SGHKS, CDR2 YYEKEE (reference sequence). CDR3 coding DNA: TGTGCCAGCAGCTCGGAATTGGCCCTCCACTTT. Its translation: CASSSELALHF.

Many counts were recorded for this clonotype. The chain couples TRBV6-5 to TRBJ2-7; 10 bases map to TRBD2. The CDR3 covers 17 residues. V was clipped by 4 bases and J by 4 bases; unmatched bases: 13. Germline V CDR1 and CDR2: MNHEY, SVGAGI. This CDR3 is CASSFLPSSGSKYEQYF. The DNA of the CDR3 is TGTGCCAGCAGTTTCCTACCCTCTAGCGGGAGTAAGTACGAGCAGTACTTC.

There are many counts of this clonotype. The chain is built from TRBV12-3 or TRBV12-4 and TRBJ2-6; D call uncertain. Trimming stripped 3 bases from V and 2 bases from J, with 5 bases between. The CDR3 contains 14 residues. CDR3 in DNA: TGTGCCAGCAGTTTGAGCGCTGGGGCCAACGTCCTGACTTTC. It yields the protein CASSLSAGANVLTF.

This clonotype was recorded many times. The chain employs TRBV6-5 and TRBJ2-2; TRBD1 matches 9 bases. The CDR3 has 15 amino acids. Trimming cost V 3 bases and J 5 bases; bases outside gene matches: 4. CDR1 and CDR2 from the germline V gene are MNHEY and SVGAGI. The CDR3 DNA is TGTGCCAGCAGTTATGGGGACAGGGCGACCGGGGAGCTGTTTTTT. This encodes CASSYGDRATGELFF.

The chain joins TRBV3-1 to TRBJ1-1; possibly TRBD1 for D (5 bases). The germline V and J ends were trimmed by 0 bases and 4 bases, with 21 bases remaining between them. Germline V lookup: CDR1 LGHDT, CDR2 YNNKEL (reference sequence). This CDR3 is 18 amino acids long. CDR3 in amino acids: CASSQDGTSVGLGTEAFF. The CDR3 bases are TGTGCCAGCAGCCAAGATGGGACGTCTGTAGGGCTTGGCACTGAAGCTTTCTTT.

The sample holds a few counts of this clonotype. A much more abundant neighbour one base away suggests this may be a read error. The genes are TRBV2 and TRBJ1-1; D remains ambiguous. Looked up from germline, CDR1 is SNHLY and CDR2 is FYNNEI. V lost 6 bases, J lost 4 bases, and 12 bases lay in between. The CDR3 extends over 13 amino acids. The CDR3: CASSPVRVTEAFF. The DNA for the CDR3 is TGTGCCAGCAGCCCAGTCCGGGTCACTGAAGCTTTCTTT.

Details on this clonotype: A much more abundant neighbour one base away suggests this may be a read error. The CDR3 spells CGGTGFNTEAFF. The CDR3 DNA follows: TGTGGCGGCACAGGTTTTAACACTGAAGCTTTCTTT. V gene TRBV28 combines with J gene TRBJ1-1; D perhaps matches TRBD1 (5 bases). Germline CDR1 MDHEN, CDR2 SYDVKM. The CDR3 loop spans 12 amino acids.

V gene TRBV9 combines with J gene TRBJ2-1; 7 bases are shared with TRBD2. This CDR3 is 16 amino acids long. The germline CDR1 and CDR2 sequences are SGDLS and YYNGEE. V was clipped by 0 bases and J by 0 bases; unmatched bases: 3. The CDR3 spells CASSVGGGFSYNEQFF. In DNA form, the CDR3 reads TGTGCCAGCAGCGTAGGGGGGGGATTCTCCTACAATGAGCAGTTCTTC.

The gene calls are TRBV29-1 and TRBJ1-2; TRBD1 matches at 7 bases. CDR1 and CDR2 (germline): SQVTM, ANQGSEA. This CDR3 is 12 amino acids long. The J segment lost 3 bases and the V segment lost 7 bases, leaving 5 bases of the junction unmatched. As DNA, the CDR3 is TGCAGCGCCGCCGGGACAGACTATGGCTACACCTTC. Translated: CSAAGTDYGYTF.

The CDR3 here is CASSLGESPCNEQFF. The DNA for the CDR3 is TGTGCCAGCAGTCTGGGGGAGTCCCCCTGCAATGAGCAGTTCTTC. The V call is TRBV5-5, the J call TRBJ2-1; D is possibly TRBD1 or TRBD2 (5 bases each). The CDR3 contains 15 residues. V gave up 5 bases and J gave up 6 bases, with 18 bases separating them. Germline values: CDR1 SGHKS, CDR2 YYEKEE (reference sequence).

This clonotype was observed at least ten times. The chain uses TRBV12-3 or TRBV12-4 and TRBJ1-6; 7 bases agree with TRBD1. The V gene end was trimmed by 1 base and the J gene end by 7 bases; junction bases not matched to a gene: 1. This CDR3 has 14 residues. Here the CDR3 reads CASSLGGGNSPLHF. The CDR3 region has the DNA TGTGCCAGCAGTTTAGGAGGGGGCAATTCACCCCTCCACTTT.

This clonotype was seen repeatedly, ten times or more. This chain links TRBV6-2 or TRBV6-3 with TRBJ2-7; D may be TRBD1 or TRBD2 (5 bases each). The CDR3 is made up of 14 amino acids. The V gene lost 2 bases and the J gene lost 0 bases, with 8 bases spanning the gap. Looked up from germline, CDR1 is MNHEY and CDR2 is SVGEGT. CDR3 sequence reads: CASSYGTDSYEQYF. The CDR3 nucleotides read TGTGCCAGCAGTTACGGGACCGACTCCTACGAGCAGTACTTC.

This clonotype was observed many times. The chain is built from TRBV24-1 and TRBJ2-5, with 9 nucleotides matching TRBD2. CDR1 and CDR2 (germline): KGHDR, SFDVKD. The CDR3 runs to 16 residues. The ends lost 4 bases at V and 5 bases at J; junction bases unmatched: 10. CDR3: CATSDPSSGSEETQYF. The CDR3 nucleotides read TGTGCCACCAGTGACCCCAGTAGCGGGAGTGAGGAGACCCAGTACTTC.

At least ten counts were recorded for this clonotype. The chain employs TRBV2 and TRBJ2-2; D is tentatively TRBD1 or TRBD2 (5 bases each). The CDR3 sequence is 14 residues long. CDR1 and CDR2 (germline): SNHLY, FYNNEI. The V end lost 5 bases, the J end lost 3 bases, and 10 bases lay between the germline ends. CDR3 amino acids: CASSWDHYTGELFF. CDR3 coding DNA: TGTGCCAGCAGTTGGGACCATTACACCGGGGAGCTGTTTTTT.

The table lists this clonotype with a few counts. The chain is built from TRBV27 and TRBJ1-1; 7 nucleotides line up with TRBD1. The germline V gene encodes CDR1 MNHEY and CDR2 SMNVEV (reference sequence). The CDR3 totals 14 residues. V was clipped by 5 bases and J by 5 bases; unmatched bases: 8. The CDR3: CASSSQTGATEAFF. DNA of the CDR3: TGTGCCAGCAGTAGTCAAACAGGGGCAACTGAAGCTTTCTTT.

This clonotype was recorded many times. The J gene is TRBJ2-5, the V gene TRBV11-3; D gene ambiguous. The CDR3 has 14 amino acids. Germline values: CDR1 SGHNT, CDR2 YENEEA. The ends were cut back, 5 bases at V and 3 bases at J, with 13 bases in the middle. CDR3 protein: CASSPQANEETQYF. In nucleotides, the CDR3 is TGTGCCAGCAGCCCCCAGGCCAATGAAGAGACCCAGTACTTC.

This clonotype was observed at least ten times. V usage is TRBV5-1 and J usage is TRBJ2-7; D perhaps matches TRBD2 (5 bases). Germline V gene lookup returns CDR1 SGHRS and CDR2 YFSETQ. This CDR3 spans 14 amino acids. Trimming removed 1 base from V and 2 bases from J, with 10 bases in between. This chain's CDR3 is CASSLFRGTYEQYF. CDR3 nucleotides: TGCGCCAGCAGCTTGTTTCGGGGAACCTACGAGCAGTACTTC.

A note on this clonotype: This may stem from a read error, because a much larger clone lies one nucleotide away. The chain links TRBV27 to TRBJ1-1; no definite D call. This CDR3 region has 13 residues. CDR1 and CDR2 (germline): MNHEY, SMNVEV (reference sequence). The chain's CDR3 is CAGSYGSNTEAFF. Written as DNA, the CDR3 is TGTGCCGGCAGTTACGGGTCTAACACTGAAGCTTTCTTT.

This clonotype was seen many times. This chain's CDR3 is CASGVPNYGYTF. The CDR3, as DNA: TGTGCTAGCGGAGTCCCCAACTATGGCTACACCTTC. This rearrangement joins TRBV6-1 to TRBJ1-2; D ambiguous. The CDR3 is made up of 12 amino acids. Germline values: CDR1 MNHNS, CDR2 SASEGT.

This clonotype was seen many times. As DNA, the CDR3 is TGTGCCATCAGTGGGCAGGGGGCGCCGATCTATGGCTACACCTTC. It encodes CAISGQGAPIYGYTF. This chain links TRBV10-3 with TRBJ1-2, with TRBD1 matching over 8 bases. V was clipped by 4 bases and J by 4 bases; unmatched bases: 8. This CDR3 region has 15 residues. Looked up from germline, CDR1 is ENHRY and CDR2 is SYGVKD.

This clonotype has a handful of counts. The chain couples TRBV12-3 or TRBV12-4 to TRBJ2-2; 12 positions agree with TRBD2. The CDR3 has 19 residues. Unmatched junction bases numbered 12, after V lost 7 bases and J lost 0 bases. CDR3 amino acids: CASKRLAGVGPPNTGELFF. The CDR3 DNA reads TGTGCCAGCAAGAGACTAGCGGGAGTCGGTCCCCCGAACACCGGGGAGCTGTTTTTT.

This clonotype was counted ten times or more. The CDR3 here is CAISESGGPYEAFF. CDR3 DNA sequence: TGTGCCATCAGTGAGTCGGGAGGACCTTACGAAGCTTTCTTT. The V and J genes are TRBV10-3 and TRBJ1-1; D unresolved. The germline V gene has CDR1 ENHRY and CDR2 SYGVKD. Trimming shortened V by 0 bases and J by 8 bases, and 13 bases separated the two germline ends. There are 14 residues in the CDR3.